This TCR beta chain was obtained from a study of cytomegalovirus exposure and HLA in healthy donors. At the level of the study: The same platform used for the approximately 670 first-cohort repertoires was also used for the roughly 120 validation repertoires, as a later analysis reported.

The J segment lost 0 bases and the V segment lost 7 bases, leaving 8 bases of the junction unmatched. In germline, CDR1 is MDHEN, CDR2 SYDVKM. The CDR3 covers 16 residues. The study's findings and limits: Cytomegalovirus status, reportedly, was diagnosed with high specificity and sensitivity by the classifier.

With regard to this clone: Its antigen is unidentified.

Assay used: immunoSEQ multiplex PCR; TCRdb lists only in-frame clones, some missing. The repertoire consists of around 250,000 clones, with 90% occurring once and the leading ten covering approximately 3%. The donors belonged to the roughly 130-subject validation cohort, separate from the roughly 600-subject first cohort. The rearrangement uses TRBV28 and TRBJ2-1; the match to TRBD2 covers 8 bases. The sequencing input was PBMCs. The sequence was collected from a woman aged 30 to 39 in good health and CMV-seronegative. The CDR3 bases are TGTGCCAGCAAGTCGAGCGGGAGAGTCTCCTACAATGAGCAGTTCTTC. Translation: CASKSSGRVSYNEQFF. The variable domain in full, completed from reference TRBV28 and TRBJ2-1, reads DVKVTQSSRYLVKRTGEKVFLECVQDMDHENMFWYRQDPGLGLRLIYFSYDVKMKEKGDIPEGYSVSREKKERFSLILESASTNQTSMYLCASKSSGRVSYNEQFFGPGTRLTVL.